This T cell receptor beta chain was captured in a study of T-cell reconstitution after alpha-beta-depleted transplantation in children. Study results and limitations: Expanded graft clones, several hundred of them, were reportedly the source of alpha-beta T cells about two months after transplant. A year had passed since transplant, and T-cell counts and diversity by then came mostly from newly produced T cells.

This clonotype has ten or more counts. Antigen unknown. This sample's TCRbeta library carried unique molecular identifier barcodes. TCRdb reanalysed the PCR reads using MiXCR and keeps one entry per CDR3 protein. The repertoire holds 200,000 to 250,000 distinct CDR3 sequences, with approximately 8.4% as singletons. Trimming removed 6 bases from V and 2 bases from J; junction bases left unmatched: 5. Germline V gene sequence: CDR1 DFQATT, CDR2 SNEGSKA (reference sequence). The CDR3 extends over 13 amino acids. The receptor comes from a male patient under 10 years old who had a stem cell transplant for acute myeloid leukemia, so the T cells may come from the graft donor. This sample comprised PBMCs, mostly from graft donor cells, obtained 360 days after TCRalphabeta/CD19-depleted stem cell transplant. V gene TRBV20-1 combines with J gene TRBJ2-3; 7 bases align to TRBD1. CDR3 DNA: TGCAGTGCCACAGGGGAAGACACAGATACGCAGTATTTT. It translates to CSATGEDTDTQYF.